This TCR beta chain was sequenced for a study of shared clonotypes between healthy human individuals. General study points: Shared clonotypes: approximately 5.3% naive CD4, around 3.4% naive CD8, 2.3% memory CD4, 0.4% to 0.45% memory CD8.

Naive CD8 cells lacked CD45RO, underwent positive selection for CCR7 and left out terminally differentiated effector memory CD45RA+ cells. Repertoires were generated with immunoSEQ multiplex PCR, while TCRdb's copy carries only in-frame clones and drops some. The top ten clones hold nearly 25% of a sample with approximately 810,000 clones, 80% to 95% of them seen once. Comments on this clone: The antigen is undetermined.

The source material was naive CD8+ T cells sorted from blood. This sequence originates from a young man in good health.

For the CDR3, the DNA is TGTGCCAGCAGCTTGGGGACCAATGAAGCTTTCTTT. Translation: CASSLGTNEAFF. The chain joins TRBV7-9 to TRBJ1-1, with D maybe TRBD1 (5 bases). Germline V CDR1 and CDR2: SEHNR, FQNEAQ (reference sequence). The CDR3 runs to 12 residues. Between the trimmed V and J ends, which lost 3 bases and 7 bases, there was a span of 9 bases.